This is a list of T cell receptor beta chains from one sample in a study of immune characterization of retroperitoneal liposarcoma. TCRdb independently ran MiXCR on the PCR reads; one entry per CDR3 protein. Found here are more than 15,000 distinct CDR3 sequences, about 35% of them singletons; the top ten hold approximately 7.4%. Sequencing used blood. These receptors were taken from a male donor with retroperitoneal liposarcoma. CDR3s include the opening cysteine and the closing phenylalanine or tryptophan. Each record gives: clone size, J gene, D gene, V gene, CDR3 DNA, CDR3 protein. A D gene is named only where the DNA matches it firmly. Rows may omit the clone size; those that give it use once, few, many or a size class.

size: medium-sized; J: TRBJ2-1; D: NA; V: TRBV6-5; DNA: TGTGCCAGCAGTTACTTTGTCAACTACAATGAGCAGTTCTTC; CDR3: CASSYFVNYNEQFF
size: NA; J: TRBJ2-2; D: NA; V: TRBV6-5; DNA: TGTGCCAGCAGTACGGCCATCAACGGGGCCGGGGAGCTGTTTTTT; CDR3: CASSTAINGAGELFF
size: NA; J: TRBJ2-7; D: TRBD2; V: TRBV6-6; DNA: TGTGCCAGCAGTTACAGGACTAGCGGAATCTCCTACGAGCAGTACTTC; CDR3: CASSYRTSGISYEQYF
size: few; J: TRBJ2-7; D: NA; V: TRBV18; DNA: TGTGCCAGCTCACCGCAGGGGCGCGGAGAGCAGTACTTC; CDR3: CASSPQGRGEQYF
size: NA; J: TRBJ2-1; D: TRBD2; V: TRBV10-3; DNA: TGTCCCACCTTAAGCGGGAGGGCCGTCAATGAGCAGTTCTTC; CDR3: CPTLSGRAVNEQFF
size: NA; J: TRBJ2-7; D: NA; V: TRBV5-1; DNA: TGCGCCAGCAGCTTGGGCCCAGGGGCTTACGAGCAGTACTTC; CDR3: CASSLGPGAYEQYF
size: NA; J: TRBJ2-1; D: TRBD2; V: TRBV18; DNA: TGTGCCAGCTCACCACTAGCGGGAGAAAATGAGCAGTTCTTC; CDR3: CASSPLAGENEQFF
size: few; J: TRBJ1-2; D: TRBD1; V: TRBV6-1; DNA: TGTGCCAGCAGGATACAGGGGGACTATGGCTACACCTTC; CDR3: CASRIQGDYGYTF
size: NA; J: TRBJ2-5; D: NA; V: TRBV6-5; DNA: TGTGCCAGCAGTTACCTCCGGGCCGTCGAGACCCAGTACTTC; CDR3: CASSYLRAVETQYF
size: many; J: TRBJ2-1; D: TRBD2; V: TRBV11-3; DNA: TGTGCCAGCAGCTGGAGCGGGAGGGGCTCCTACAATGAGCAGTTCTTC; CDR3: CASSWSGRGSYNEQFF
size: many; J: TRBJ2-7; D: TRBD1; V: TRBV12-5; DNA: TGTGCTAGTGGTAACTCCGGGACAGGGGGGTACGAGCAGTACTTC; CDR3: CASGNSGTGGYEQYF
size: NA; J: TRBJ1-5; D: NA; V: TRBV3-1; DNA: TGTGCCAGCAGCCAAGATAGCCCGACAGTCAATCAGCCCCAGCATTTT; CDR3: CASSQDSPTVNQPQHF
size: many; J: TRBJ2-1; D: TRBD1; V: TRBV7-2; DNA: TGTGCCAGCCAAATCGACAGGGGCGCCTACAATGAGCAGTTCTTC; CDR3: CASQIDRGAYNEQFF
size: NA; J: TRBJ2-7; D: NA; V: TRBV11-3; DNA: TGTGCCAGCAGCTTATGGTCCGCAGGGAAAGTCGACGAGCAGTACTTC; CDR3: CASSLWSAGKVDEQYF
size: NA; J: TRBJ2-3; D: TRBD1; V: TRBV11-3; DNA: TGTGCCAGCCTCGACAGGGTGATCGATACGCGGTATTTT; CDR3: CASLDRVIDTRYF
size: NA; J: TRBJ1-2; D: NA; V: TRBV12-3/TRBV12-4; DNA: TGTGCCAGCAGTCTCAGATACGACAGGAACTATGGCTACACCTTC; CDR3: CASSLRYDRNYGYTF
size: NA; J: TRBJ1-1; D: NA; V: TRBV7-2; DNA: TGTGCCAGCAGCTTAGCGCTCAGGAACACTGAAGCTTTCTTT; CDR3: CASSLALRNTEAFF
size: medium-sized; J: TRBJ2-5; D: TRBD1; V: TRBV7-2; DNA: TGTGCCAGCAGCATAGACCCAGCCGGGACAGTTCATGGGACCCAGTACTTC; CDR3: CASSIDPAGTVHGTQYF
size: few; J: TRBJ2-7; D: NA; V: TRBV25-1; DNA: TGTGCCAGCAGTGGGACGTCGGGGCACCCTAGCTCCTACAATGAGCAGTACTTC; CDR3: CASSGTSGHPSSYNEQYF
size: NA; J: TRBJ1-2; D: TRBD1; V: TRBV12-3/TRBV12-4; DNA: TGTGCCAGCAGCCTGACAGGGATGTATGGCTACACCTTC; CDR3: CASSLTGMYGYTF
size: few; J: TRBJ2-6; D: TRBD1; V: TRBV7-9; DNA: TGTGCCGTCGACAGGGCCCCATCTGGGGCCAACGTCCTGACTTTC; CDR3: CAVDRAPSGANVLTF
size: NA; J: TRBJ2-3; D: NA; V: TRBV7-6; DNA: TGTGCCAGCAGCTTTCGATCTTCAGGCCCTCAGAACACAGATACGCAGTATTTT; CDR3: CASSFRSSGPQNTDTQYF
size: NA; J: TRBJ2-3; D: TRBD2; V: TRBV11-1; DNA: TGTGCCAGCAGCGACGCCAATAGCGGGAGGGGCACAGATACGCAGTATTTT; CDR3: CASSDANSGRGTDTQYF
size: many; J: TRBJ2-1; D: TRBD2; V: TRBV7-6; DNA: TGTGCTAGCAGCCCCGGACTAGCGGGAGTTGAGCAGTTCTTC; CDR3: CASSPGLAGVEQFF